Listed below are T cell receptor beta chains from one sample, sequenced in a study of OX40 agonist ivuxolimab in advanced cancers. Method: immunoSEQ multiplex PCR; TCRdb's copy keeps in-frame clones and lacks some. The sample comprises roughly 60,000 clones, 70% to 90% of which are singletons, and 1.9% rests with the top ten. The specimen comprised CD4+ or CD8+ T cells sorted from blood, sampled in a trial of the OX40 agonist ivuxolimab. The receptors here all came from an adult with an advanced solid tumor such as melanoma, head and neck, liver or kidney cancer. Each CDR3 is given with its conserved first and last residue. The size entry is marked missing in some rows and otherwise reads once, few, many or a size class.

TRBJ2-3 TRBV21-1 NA CASSKPWPGLPTTDTQYF
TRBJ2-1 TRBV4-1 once CASSQVSGANEQFF
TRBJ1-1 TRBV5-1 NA CASSLDRGGNTEAFF
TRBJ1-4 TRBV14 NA CASSQDDRGNEKLFF
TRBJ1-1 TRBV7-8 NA CASSFRQAWGTEAFF
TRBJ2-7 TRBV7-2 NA CASSPGRDREQYF
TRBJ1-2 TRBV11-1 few CASSLQGVYGYTF
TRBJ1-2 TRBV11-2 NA CASRNRGYGYTF
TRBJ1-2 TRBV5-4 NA CASSARDRGESFYF
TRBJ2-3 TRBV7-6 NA CASSLVAESTDTQYF
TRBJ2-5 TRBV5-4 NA CASSSVGGLAPTQGTQYF
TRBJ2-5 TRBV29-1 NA CSVESRPGRREETQYF
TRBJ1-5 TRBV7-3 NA CASSATGGADQPQHF
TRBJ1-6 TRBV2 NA CASRAGGRRGNSPLHF
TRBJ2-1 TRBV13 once CASSPGLAGAAEQFF
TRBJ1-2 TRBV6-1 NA CASSEASLGYYGYTF
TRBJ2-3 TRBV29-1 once CSVGTATDTQYF
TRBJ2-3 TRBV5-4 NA CASSWDLSGTTDTQYF
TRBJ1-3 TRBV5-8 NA CASSLYGTGAGNTIYF
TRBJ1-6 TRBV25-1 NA CATRDPSSYNSPLHF
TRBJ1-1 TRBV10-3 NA CAISESGRTGALAFF
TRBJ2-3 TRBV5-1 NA CASSDRQGTDTQYF
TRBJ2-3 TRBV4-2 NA CASSPTTSVRTDTQYF
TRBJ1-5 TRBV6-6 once CASSYGPYSNQPQHF
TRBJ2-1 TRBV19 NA CASTPRVGLGLGEQFF
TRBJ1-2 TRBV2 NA CASSAGTGGYYGYTF
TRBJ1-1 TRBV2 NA CASSATGKNTEAFF
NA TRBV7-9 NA CASSLGQNSYEQYF
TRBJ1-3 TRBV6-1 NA CASSPGVSGNTIYF
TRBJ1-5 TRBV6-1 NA CASSEGWGQAYSNQPQHF
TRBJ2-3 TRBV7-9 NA CASSLVTSGIGQYF
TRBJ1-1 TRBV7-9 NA CASSLSPHQLLGLGEAFF
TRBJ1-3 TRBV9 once CASSAEAISGNTIYF
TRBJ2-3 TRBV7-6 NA CASSLGRPGTQDTQYF
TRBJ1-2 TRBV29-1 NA CSVAGGDTF
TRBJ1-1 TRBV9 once CASSALSVGTEAFF
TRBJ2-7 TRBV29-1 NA CSVVGLAGAPSYEQYF
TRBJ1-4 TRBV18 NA CASSLIVAGDEKLFF
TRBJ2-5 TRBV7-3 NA CASSLPPGRQETQYF
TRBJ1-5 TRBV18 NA CASSPGRENQPQHF